This TCR beta chain is drawn from a study of T cells in Graves' hyperthyroidism and ophthalmopathy. Regarding the study as a whole: Within blood appeared most thyroid clonotypes that had expanded above 0.001.

TCR beta CDR3 regions were amplified from RNA transcripts. A first-round RT-PCR of the TCR CDR3 used the HTBI primer set. TCRdb re-analysed the multiplex PCR reads in MiXCR, keeping a single row per CDR3 protein. The table has some 92,000 distinct CDR3 sequences, 40% seen once. Germline CDR1 and CDR2: SGHKS and YYEKEE (reference sequence). The CDR3 has 16 amino acids. The V segment lost 4 bases and the J segment 4 bases; nucleotides outside the gene matches: 6. The table lists this clonotype with a few counts. Its antigen is not identified. The V and J genes are TRBV5-5 and TRBJ2-3, with TRBD2 matching 13 bases. The TCR comes from a woman in her thirties with Graves' hyperthyroidism. The sequenced material came from peripheral blood or thyroid tissue (not recorded which). The CDR3 bases are TGTGCCAGCAGCCTCCCCGGGACTAGCGGGGCAGATACGCAGTATTTT. Translating it yields CASSLPGTSGADTQYF.